This T cell receptor beta chain was observed in a study of blood T cell repertoires in COVID-19. Turning to the study itself: The origin of the acute and convalescent COVID-19 samples was the United States, Italy and Spain. Sources were T cells, B-cell-depleted T cells, or PBMCs; the material itself was cDNA or gDNA.

Per the original methods: Reference gene primers were amplified, and this amplification served to estimate nucleated cell counts. The data were produced by immunoSEQ multiplex PCR, yet TCRdb's version contains in-frame clones alone and is incomplete. V and J calls and clone size come straight from that table; D and trimming were deduced from the DNA. The data contain approximately 93,000 clones, more than 70% of them seen just once; the ten biggest clones take up approximately 14%. A note on this clone: One junction end disagrees with the germline gene, perhaps due to a read error.

The germline V gene encodes CDR1 SEHNR and CDR2 FQNEAQ (reference sequence). CDR3 length: 12 amino acids. The chain has TRBV7-9 and TRBJ2-1, with 12 bases aligning to TRBD2. The TCR sequence derives from a woman over 75 with acute or convalescent COVID-19. Specimen: peripheral blood. As DNA, the CDR3 is TGTGCCAGCAGCCTAGCGGGGGGGTCACAGTTCTTC. It translates to CASSLAGGSQFF.